This T cell receptor (beta chain) was sequenced during a study of blood T cell repertoires in COVID-19. Study context: Sites across the United States, Italy and Spain contributed samples from acute and convalescent COVID-19. PBMCs, B-cell-depleted T cells, or T cells provided the cDNA or gDNA that made up the material.

V lost 0 bases and J lost 0; bases outside the gene matches: 1. The CDR3 runs to 16 residues. CDR1 is SGDLS and CDR2 is YYNGEE in the germline V gene. Authors' methods: The assay estimated nucleated cells by amplifying reference gene primers. The table came from immunoSEQ multiplex PCR; TCRdb's copy has only in-frame clones and leaves some out. Clone size and V and J calls were adopted from that table, with D and trimming inferred from the DNA. Here the sample spans some 150,000 clones, around 83% being singletons. The source material was peripheral blood. The chain has TRBV9 and TRBJ2-3, with 10 bases lining up with TRBD2. This clonotype was obtained from a woman in her fifties or sixties in a cohort sampled during active or convalescent COVID-19. CDR3 residues: CASSVASGGSTDTQYF. CDR3 nucleotides: TGTGCCAGCAGCGTAGCTAGCGGGGGTAGCACAGATACGCAGTATTTT. Drawing the rest from reference TRBV9 and TRBJ2-3, the complete variable domain is DSGVTQTPKHLITATGQRVTLRCSPRSGDLSVYWYQQSLDQGLQFLIQYYNGEERAKGNILERFSAQQFPDLHSELNLSSLELGDSALYFCASSVASGGSTDTQYFGPGTRLTVL.